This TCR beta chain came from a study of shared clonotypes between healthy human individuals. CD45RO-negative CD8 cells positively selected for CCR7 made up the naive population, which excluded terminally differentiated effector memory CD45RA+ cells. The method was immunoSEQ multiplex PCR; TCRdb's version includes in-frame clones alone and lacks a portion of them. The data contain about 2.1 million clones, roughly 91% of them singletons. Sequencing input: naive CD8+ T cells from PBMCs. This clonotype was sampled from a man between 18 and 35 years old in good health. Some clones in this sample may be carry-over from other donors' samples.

Written as DNA, the CDR3 is TGTGCCAGCAGCCAAGGGGTCCCTAGTGGCTACACCTTC. It yields the protein CASSQGVPSGYTF. The genes are TRBV14 and TRBJ1-2; D remains ambiguous. Germline CDR1 is SGHDN and CDR2 is FVKESK. The ends were cut back, 1 base at V and 7 bases at J, with 10 bases in the middle. CDR3 length: 13 amino acids.